Listed below are T cell receptor beta chains from one sample, sequenced in a study of cytomegalovirus exposure and HLA in healthy donors. Sequencing was performed with immunoSEQ multiplex PCR; in TCRdb, only in-frame clones are kept and a portion is missing. The sample shows about 160,000 clones, roughly 89% of them seen only once. The sequencing sample was made of PBMCs. Source of these receptors: a woman aged 25 to 39 in good health and CMV-seronegative. CDR3s include the opening cysteine and the closing phenylalanine or tryptophan. The order of the fields is clone size, J gene, V gene, D gene, CDR3 DNA, CDR3 protein. The D gene is left open where the match is weak. Clone size appears in some rows only: once, few, many, or a class for an expanded clone.

few,TRBJ1-4,TRBV6-6,-,TGTGCCAGCAGTGTACAGGGAGAAAGAGAAAAACTGTTTTTT,CASSVQGEREKLFF
once,TRBJ1-1,TRBV5-4,TRBD1,TGTGCCAGCAGTGCGGACAGGGACACTGAAGCTTCCTTT,CASSADRDTEASF
-,TRBJ2-5,TRBV2,TRBD1,TGTGCCAGCAGGAGGGACAGGGCAGAGACCCAGTACTTC,CASRRDRAETQYF
-,TRBJ1-3,TRBV29-1,-,TGCAGCGCACTCCGGGGGGACTCTGGAAACACCATATATTTT,CSALRGDSGNTIYF
-,TRBJ2-5,TRBV7-2,-,TGTGCCAGCAGCTTAGCAGCAGTCCCGGGGGAGACCCAGTACTTC,CASSLAAVPGETQYF
-,TRBJ2-7,TRBV5-1,-,TGCGCCAGCAGGCTCCTCGGGCCCTGGAGGTACGAGCAGTACTTC,CASRLLGPWRYEQYF
-,TRBJ2-7,TRBV27,TRBD2,TGTGCCAGCAGGCCTAGCGGTATCCTCTACGAGCAGTACTTC,CASRPSGILYEQYF
few,TRBJ2-6,TRBV6-1,-,TGTGCCAGCAGGACACAGGGCTCTGGGGCCAACGTCCTGACTTTC,CASRTQGSGANVLTF
few,TRBJ1-1,TRBV6-5,-,TGTGCCAGCAGTCCTATGAATAAGAACACTGAAGCTTTCTTT,CASSPMNKNTEAFF
-,TRBJ1-5,TRBV2,-,TGTGCCAGCAGTGAAAGATGGCGGTACAAGAGCAATCAGCCCCAGCATTTT,CASSERWRYKSNQPQHF
once,TRBJ1-5,TRBV7-2,-,TGTGCCAGCAGCTTTCAGGGCACCCTGGGACAGCCCCAGCATTTT,CASSFQGTLGQPQHF
-,TRBJ1-2,TRBV6-1,-,TGTGCCAGCAGTGGACTAGCGAACTATGGCTACACCTTC,CASSGLANYGYTF
-,TRBJ1-5,TRBV4-1,-,TGCGCCAGCAGCCAAGAAGGACAGACCCCTAGCAATCAGCCCCAGCATTTT,CASSQEGQTPSNQPQHF
-,TRBJ1-5,TRBV5-1,TRBD1,TGCGCCAGCAGCTCCGGACAGGGGGATCAGCCCCAGCATTTT,CASSSGQGDQPQHF
-,TRBJ1-1,TRBV19,-,TGTGCCAGTAGGCTGGGACATGAAGCTTTCTTT,CASRLGHEAFF
-,TRBJ2-7,TRBV5-1,TRBD2,TGCGCCAGCAGCCACGGGACTAGCGGGTACGAGCAGTACTTC,CASSHGTSGYEQYF
once,TRBJ2-7,TRBV7-9,-,TGTGCCAGCAGCTTAGTAACTAGTGGAGCCTACGAGCAGTACTTC,CASSLVTSGAYEQYF
-,TRBJ2-1,TRBV5-6,TRBD2,TGTGCCAGCAGCTTTGGGCCAGCGGGGGTCCACAATGAGCAGTTCTTC,CASSFGPAGVHNEQFF
-,TRBJ2-7,TRBV27,TRBD2,TGTGCCAGCAGGCGACTAGCGGGGGACTCCTACGAGCAGTACTTC,CASRRLAGDSYEQYF
-,TRBJ2-7,TRBV11-3,TRBD1,TGTGCCAGCAGCTTAGGGACAGGCCCTTACGAGCAGTACTTC,CASSLGTGPYEQYF
-,TRBJ1-2,TRBV10-3,-,TGTGCCATCAGTGAGGTTCAGGCTTATGGCTACACCTTC,CAISEVQAYGYTF
-,TRBJ2-1,TRBV19,-,TGTGCCAGTGGAGGGCGTTCGTTAGGCAATGAGCAGTTCTTC,CASGGRSLGNEQFF
once,TRBJ1-2,TRBV15,-,TGTGCCACCAGCAGAGTTGTGGACAGTGTGGGAGGCTACACCTTC,CATSRVVDSVGGYTF
-,TRBJ1-1,TRBV7-2,TRBD1,TGTGCCAGCAGTAACCGGGACAGGGGGCAAGAAAACACTGAAGCTTTCTTT,CASSNRDRGQENTEAFF
-,TRBJ1-6,TRBV29-1,TRBD1,TGCAGCGTTGTATGGGGACAGGGCACCCCAACCCTCCACTTT,CSVVWGQGTPTLHF
-,TRBJ1-5,TRBV2,-,TGTGCCAGCAGGCGGGAAGAGAATCAGCCCCAGCATTTT,CASRREENQPQHF
once,TRBJ1-5,TRBV6-1,-,TGTGCCAGCAGCCCTAAACGGGGGAGCAATCAGCCCCAGCATTTT,CASSPKRGSNQPQHF
-,TRBJ2-7,TRBV7-9,-,TGTGCCAGCAGCAAAGATGGAGCTGGGGCCGAGCAGTACTTC,CASSKDGAGAEQYF
-,TRBJ2-5,TRBV5-6,TRBD2,TGTGCCAGCAGCTTAAGACTAGCGGACCTTACCGTGCAGTACTTC,CASSLRLADLTVQYF
few,TRBJ2-1,TRBV2,TRBD2,TGTGCCACCCAGCGGGAGCTGGTGTTCAATGAGCAGTTCTTC,CATQRELVFNEQFF
-,TRBJ2-3,TRBV5-1,TRBD2,TGCGCCAGCAGCTTGGCGCGGGGGTCAGATACGCAGTATTTT,CASSLARGSDTQYF
-,TRBJ2-3,TRBV5-4,TRBD2,TGTGCCAGCAGCTCCCCCGGACTAGCCTCAGATACGCAGTATTTT,CASSSPGLASDTQYF
once,TRBJ2-6,TRBV7-9,-,TGTGCCAGCAGCTTTTCGGGGGCTGGGGCCAACGTCCTGACTTTC,CASSFSGAGANVLTF
-,TRBJ2-7,TRBV7-8,-,TGTGCCAGCAGCTTAGCGGGGACTTCTGCCTACGAGCAGTACTTC,CASSLAGTSAYEQYF
-,TRBJ2-5,TRBV18,-,TGTGCCAGCTCACCCCTCGCCAGGGTTAGCCAAGAGACCCAGTACTTC,CASSPLARVSQETQYF
-,TRBJ2-7,TRBV5-1,TRBD1,TGCGCCAGCAGCCGATCTGGGACAGGATCCTACGAGCAGTACTTC,CASSRSGTGSYEQYF
-,TRBJ2-1,TRBV5-1,-,TGCGCCAGCCGGGGGTCGGGACTCTACAATGAGCAGTTCTTC,CASRGSGLYNEQFF
-,TRBJ2-7,TRBV4-1,TRBD1,TGCGCCAGCAGCCAAGGGGGTGGACAGGGAGAATACGAGCAGTACTTC,CASSQGGGQGEYEQYF
-,TRBJ2-3,TRBV7-9,-,TGTGCCAGCACGCTAATCGGGGCAGATACGCAGTATTTT,CASTLIGADTQYF
-,TRBJ2-7,TRBV13,TRBD1,TGTGCCAGCAGCTTGGACAGGGGGATCTCCTACGAGCAGTACTTC,CASSLDRGISYEQYF
once,TRBJ2-5,TRBV18,-,TGTGCCAGCTACCCCCGCTCCACTAGCCCCCGGGAGACCCAGTACTTC,CASYPRSTSPRETQYF
-,TRBJ2-7,TRBV7-6,TRBD1,TGTGCCAGCAGCTTAGCGACAGGGTCTTACGAGCAGTACTTC,CASSLATGSYEQYF
-,TRBJ2-1,TRBV27,-,TGTGCCAGCAGTTTTGGGAGACTCCAATACAATGAGCAGTTCTTC,CASSFGRLQYNEQFF
-,TRBJ2-3,TRBV9,TRBD2,TGTGCCAGCAGCGGGAGGACTAGCGGGAGGTGGCTGGGCACAGATACGCAGTATTTT,CASSGRTSGRWLGTDTQYF
once,TRBJ2-1,TRBV6-1,-,TGTGCCAGCAGTGGGGGTTGGGTAGCGGTTCACAATGAGCAGTTCTTC,CASSGGWVAVHNEQFF
-,TRBJ1-3,TRBV4-1,-,TGCGCCAGCAGCCGGGTCACTGGGGGGGCTGGAAACACCATATATTTT,CASSRVTGGAGNTIYF
-,TRBJ2-4,TRBV7-2,-,TGTGCCAGCAGCGAACGACTAGCCAAAAACATTCAGTACTTC,CASSERLAKNIQYF
-,TRBJ1-2,TRBV30,-,TGTGCCTGGAAAGGGACACCCAACTATGGCTACACCTTC,CAWKGTPNYGYTF
-,TRBJ1-6,TRBV29-1,TRBD1,TGCAGCGGACCAGCTGGGACAGGAGGAATTAATTCACCCCTCCACTTT,CSGPAGTGGINSPLHF
few,TRBJ2-1,TRBV6-5,TRBD2,TGTGCCAGCAGCTCCGGGAGGGCGGATGAGCAGTTCTTC,CASSSGRADEQFF
-,TRBJ2-5,TRBV7-9,TRBD2,TGTGCCAGCAGCAAGCGGGAGATTCAAGAGACCCAGTACTTC,CASSKREIQETQYF
-,TRBJ2-7,TRBV13,-,TGTGCCAGCAGCTTAGGAGCGGTAAAAGAGGGTGAGCAGTACTTC,CASSLGAVKEGEQYF
-,TRBJ1-3,TRBV5-1,-,TGCGCCAGCAGCTTGAGCCCTTCCTCTGGAAACACCATATATTTT,CASSLSPSSGNTIYF
once,TRBJ1-3,TRBV2,-,TGTGCCAGCAGTGAAGTCGGGGGGAACTCTGGAAACACCATATATTTT,CASSEVGGNSGNTIYF
-,TRBJ2-5,TRBV27,-,TGTGCCAGCAGCGCACAGGGTCTAGAGACCCAGTACTTC,CASSAQGLETQYF
-,TRBJ2-7,TRBV18,-,TGTGCCAGCTCACCAAGAACAGGGTACGAGCAGTACTTC,CASSPRTGYEQYF
-,TRBJ1-2,TRBV29-1,TRBD1,TGCAGCGTAACAGGGGGACCTAACTATGGCTACACCTTC,CSVTGGPNYGYTF
-,TRBJ1-2,TRBV28,-,TGTGCCAGCAGCCTGAGTTCTCATGGCTACACCTTC,CASSLSSHGYTF